The T cell receptor (beta chain) under discussion was sequenced for a study of T cells in tumors after PD-1 blockade. In the study overall: Each patient got pembrolizumab 200 mg every 3 weeks or cemiplimab 350 mg every 2 weeks. Daily vismodegib 150 mg continued in a subset of anti-PD-1-treated patients.

Findings and caveats of the study: Around 37% of tumor TCR clonotypes were also found in blood.

With 0 bases removed from V and 2 bases from J, the gap between germline ends came to 7 bases. Germline V gene sequence: CDR1 SGHRS, CDR2 YFSETQ. The CDR3 spans 14 residues. Regarding this clone: The antigen remains unidentified.

Method: immunoSEQ multiplex PCR; TCRdb's copy keeps in-frame clones and lacks some. The data show 60,000 to 70,000 clones, approximately 74% seen once. The sequence derives from a human donor with basal cell carcinoma. This specimen was PBMCs, taken after anti-PD-1 treatment. The rearrangement joins TRBV5-1 to TRBJ2-3, with D unclear. DNA of the CDR3: TGCGCCAGCAGCTTGGACGCGATCACAGATACGCAGTATTTT. The encoded protein is CASSLDAITDTQYF. The full variable domain, completed using reference TRBV5-1 and TRBJ2-3, is KAGVTQTPRYLIKTRGQQVTLSCSPISGHRSVSWYQQTPGQGLQFLFEYFSETQRNKGNFPGRFSGRQFSNSRSEMNVSTLELGDSALYLCASSLDAITDTQYFGPGTRLTVL.